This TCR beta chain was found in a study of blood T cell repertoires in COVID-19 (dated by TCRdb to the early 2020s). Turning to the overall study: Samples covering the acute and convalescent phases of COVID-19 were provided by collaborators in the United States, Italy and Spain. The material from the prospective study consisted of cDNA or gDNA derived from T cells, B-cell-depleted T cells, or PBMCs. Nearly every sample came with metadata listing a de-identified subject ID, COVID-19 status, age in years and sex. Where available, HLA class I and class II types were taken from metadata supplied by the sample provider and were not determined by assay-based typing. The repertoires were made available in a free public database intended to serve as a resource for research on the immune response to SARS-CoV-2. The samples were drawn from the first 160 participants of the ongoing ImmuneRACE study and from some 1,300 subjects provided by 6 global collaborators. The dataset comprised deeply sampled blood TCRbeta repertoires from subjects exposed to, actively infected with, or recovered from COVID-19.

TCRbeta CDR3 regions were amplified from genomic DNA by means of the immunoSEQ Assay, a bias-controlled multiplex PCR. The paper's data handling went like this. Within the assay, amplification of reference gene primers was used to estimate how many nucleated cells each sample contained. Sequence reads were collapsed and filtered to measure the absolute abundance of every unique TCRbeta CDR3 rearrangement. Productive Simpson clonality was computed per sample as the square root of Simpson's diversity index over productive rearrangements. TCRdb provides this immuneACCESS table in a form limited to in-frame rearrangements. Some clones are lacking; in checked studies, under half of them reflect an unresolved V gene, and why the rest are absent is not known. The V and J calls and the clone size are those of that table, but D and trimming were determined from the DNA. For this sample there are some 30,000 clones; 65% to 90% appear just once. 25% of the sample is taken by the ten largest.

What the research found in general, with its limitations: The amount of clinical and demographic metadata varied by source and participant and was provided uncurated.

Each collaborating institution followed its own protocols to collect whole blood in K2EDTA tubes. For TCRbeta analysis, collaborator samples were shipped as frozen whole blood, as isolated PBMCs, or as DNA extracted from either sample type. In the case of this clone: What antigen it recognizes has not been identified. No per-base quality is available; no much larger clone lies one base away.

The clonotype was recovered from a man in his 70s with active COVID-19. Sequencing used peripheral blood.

CDR3 sequence: CASSQGHQGNEQFF. The DNA is TGTGCCAGCAGCCAAGGACACCAGGGCAATGAGCAGTTCTTC. The chain is encoded by TRBV3-1 (or the pseudogene TRBV3-2) joined to TRBJ2-1, with a tentative D gene TRBD1 over 5 matching bases. Including the terminal cysteine and phenylalanine, the CDR3 comprises 14 residues. The sequence is cut down to CDR3 DNA, 42 bases in frame from base 1. Reading the germline V gene (reference sequence) gives CDR1 LGHDT and CDR2 YNNKEL. The trim is 1 base for V and 6 bases for J, with a gap of 10 bases between the germline ends.